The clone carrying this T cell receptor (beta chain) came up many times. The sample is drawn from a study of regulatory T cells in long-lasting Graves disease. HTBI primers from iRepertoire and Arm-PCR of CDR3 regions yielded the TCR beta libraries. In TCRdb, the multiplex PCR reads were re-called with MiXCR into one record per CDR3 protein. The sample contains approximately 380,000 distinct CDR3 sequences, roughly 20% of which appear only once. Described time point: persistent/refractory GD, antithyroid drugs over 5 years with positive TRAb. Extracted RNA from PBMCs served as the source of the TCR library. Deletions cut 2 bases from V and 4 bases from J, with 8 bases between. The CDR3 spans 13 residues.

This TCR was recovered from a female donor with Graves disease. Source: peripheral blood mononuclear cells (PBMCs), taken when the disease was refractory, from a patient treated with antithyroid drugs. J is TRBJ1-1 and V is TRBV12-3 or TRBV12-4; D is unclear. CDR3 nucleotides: TGTGCCAGCAGTTTAATGGGCGGCACTGAAGCTTTCTTT. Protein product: CASSLMGGTEAFF.